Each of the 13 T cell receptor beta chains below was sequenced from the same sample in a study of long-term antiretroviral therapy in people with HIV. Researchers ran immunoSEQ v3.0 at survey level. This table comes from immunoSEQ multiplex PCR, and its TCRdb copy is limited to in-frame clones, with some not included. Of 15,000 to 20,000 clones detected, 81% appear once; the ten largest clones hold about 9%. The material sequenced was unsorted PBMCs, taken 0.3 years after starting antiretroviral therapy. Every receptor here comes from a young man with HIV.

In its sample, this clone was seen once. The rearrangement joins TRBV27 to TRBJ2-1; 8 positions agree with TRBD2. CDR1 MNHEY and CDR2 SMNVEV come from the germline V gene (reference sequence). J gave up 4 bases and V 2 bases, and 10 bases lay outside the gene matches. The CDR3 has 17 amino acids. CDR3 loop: CASSLRLGLAGYNEQFF. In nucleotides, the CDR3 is TGTGCCAGCAGTTTACGTCTAGGACTAGCAGGGTACAATGAGCAGTTCTTC.

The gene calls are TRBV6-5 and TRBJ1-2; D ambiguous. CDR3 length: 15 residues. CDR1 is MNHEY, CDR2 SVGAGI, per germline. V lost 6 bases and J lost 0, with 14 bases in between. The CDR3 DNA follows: TGTGCCAGCAGCCTGGACCGACTCTCTAACTATGGCTACACCTTC. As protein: CASSLDRLSNYGYTF.

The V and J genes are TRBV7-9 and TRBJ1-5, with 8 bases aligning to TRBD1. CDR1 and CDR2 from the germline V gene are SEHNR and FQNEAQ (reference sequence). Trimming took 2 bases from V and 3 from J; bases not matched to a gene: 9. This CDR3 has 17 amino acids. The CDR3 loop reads CASSLYGSDRANQPQHF. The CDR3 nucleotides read TGTGCCAGCAGCTTATATGGGTCGGACAGGGCCAATCAGCCCCAGCATTTT.

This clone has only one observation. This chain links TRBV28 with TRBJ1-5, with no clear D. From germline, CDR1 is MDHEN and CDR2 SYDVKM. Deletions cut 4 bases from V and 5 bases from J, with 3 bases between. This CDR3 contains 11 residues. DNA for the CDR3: TGTGCCAGCAGTTCGGATCAGCCCCAGCATTTT. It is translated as CASSSDQPQHF.

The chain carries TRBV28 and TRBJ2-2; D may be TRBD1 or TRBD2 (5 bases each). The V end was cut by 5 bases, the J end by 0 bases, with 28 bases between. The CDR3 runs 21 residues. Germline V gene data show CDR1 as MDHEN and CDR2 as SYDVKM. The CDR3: CASSHWGPTLIRETNTGELFF. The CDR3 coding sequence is TGTGCCAGCAGTCACTGGGGACCGACTTTGATTCGGGAAACGAACACCGGGGAGCTGTTTTTT.

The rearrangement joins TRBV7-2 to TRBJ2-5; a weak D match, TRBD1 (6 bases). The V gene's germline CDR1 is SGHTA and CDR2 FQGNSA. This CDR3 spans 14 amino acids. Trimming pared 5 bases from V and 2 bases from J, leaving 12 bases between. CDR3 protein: CASSTRQVQETQYF. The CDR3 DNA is TGTGCCAGCAGCACCCGACAGGTTCAAGAGACCCAGTACTTC.

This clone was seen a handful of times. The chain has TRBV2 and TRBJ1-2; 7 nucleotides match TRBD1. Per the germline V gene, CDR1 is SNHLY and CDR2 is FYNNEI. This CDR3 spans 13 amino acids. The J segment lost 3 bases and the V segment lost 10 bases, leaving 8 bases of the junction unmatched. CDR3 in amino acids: CANPGGGDYGYTF. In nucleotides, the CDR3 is TGTGCCAACCCAGGGGGGGGCGACTATGGCTACACCTTC.

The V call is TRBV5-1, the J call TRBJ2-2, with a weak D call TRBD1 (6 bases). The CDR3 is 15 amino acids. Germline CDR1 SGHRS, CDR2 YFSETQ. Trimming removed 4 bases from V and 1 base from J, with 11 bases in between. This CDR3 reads CASSPGHENTGELFF. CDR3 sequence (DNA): TGCGCCAGCAGCCCGGGACATGAGAACACCGGGGAGCTGTTTTTT.

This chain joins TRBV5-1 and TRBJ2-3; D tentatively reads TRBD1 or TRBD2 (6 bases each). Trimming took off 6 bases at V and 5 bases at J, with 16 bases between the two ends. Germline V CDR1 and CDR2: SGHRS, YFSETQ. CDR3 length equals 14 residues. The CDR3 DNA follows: TGCGCCAGCAATATGAGGGGGGCGGGAGATACGCAGTATTTT. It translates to CASNMRGAGDTQYF.

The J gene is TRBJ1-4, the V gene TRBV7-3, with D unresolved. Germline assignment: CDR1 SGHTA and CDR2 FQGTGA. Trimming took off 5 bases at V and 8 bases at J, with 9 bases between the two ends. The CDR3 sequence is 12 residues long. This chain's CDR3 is CASSPSTEKLFF. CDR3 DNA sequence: TGTGCCAGCAGCCCTAGCACAGAAAAACTGTTTTTT.

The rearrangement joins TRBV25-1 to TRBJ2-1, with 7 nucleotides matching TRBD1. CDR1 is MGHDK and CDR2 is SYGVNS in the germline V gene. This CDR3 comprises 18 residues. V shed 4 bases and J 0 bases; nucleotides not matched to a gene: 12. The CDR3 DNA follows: TGTGCCAGCAGTGTAGGATACTGGGACAGCCTCTCCTACAATGAGCAGTTCTTC. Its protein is CASSVGYWDSLSYNEQFF.

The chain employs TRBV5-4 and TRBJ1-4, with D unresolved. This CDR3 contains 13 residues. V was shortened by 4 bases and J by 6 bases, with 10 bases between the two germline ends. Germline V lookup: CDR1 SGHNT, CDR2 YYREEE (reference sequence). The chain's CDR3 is CASSPNRDEKLFF. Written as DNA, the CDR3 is TGTGCCAGCAGCCCTAATCGGGATGAAAAACTGTTTTTT.

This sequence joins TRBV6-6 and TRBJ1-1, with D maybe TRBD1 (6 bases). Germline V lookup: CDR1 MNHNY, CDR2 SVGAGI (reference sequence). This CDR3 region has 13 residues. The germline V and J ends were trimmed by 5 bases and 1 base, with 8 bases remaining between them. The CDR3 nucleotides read TGTGCCAGCAGTGGACAGCAGAACACTGAAGCTTTCTTT. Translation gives CASSGQQNTEAFF.